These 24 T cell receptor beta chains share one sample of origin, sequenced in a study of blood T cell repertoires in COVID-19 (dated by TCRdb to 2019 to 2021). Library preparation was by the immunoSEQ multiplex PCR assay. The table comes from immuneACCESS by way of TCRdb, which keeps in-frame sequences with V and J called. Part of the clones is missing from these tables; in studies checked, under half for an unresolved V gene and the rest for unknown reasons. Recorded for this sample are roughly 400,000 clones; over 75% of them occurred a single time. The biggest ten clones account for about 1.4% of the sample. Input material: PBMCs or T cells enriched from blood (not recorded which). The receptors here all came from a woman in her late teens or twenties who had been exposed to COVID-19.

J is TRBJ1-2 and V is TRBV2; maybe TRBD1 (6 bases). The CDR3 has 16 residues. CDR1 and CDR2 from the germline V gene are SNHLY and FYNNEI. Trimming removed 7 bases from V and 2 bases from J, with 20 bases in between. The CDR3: CASTVTQGSGNYGYTF. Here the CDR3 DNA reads TGTGCCAGCACCGTCACCCAGGGGTCGGGGAACTATGGCTACACCTTC.

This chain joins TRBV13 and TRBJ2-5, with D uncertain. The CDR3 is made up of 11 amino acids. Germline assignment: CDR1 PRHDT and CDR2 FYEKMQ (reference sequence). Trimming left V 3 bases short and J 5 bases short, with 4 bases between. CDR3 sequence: CASSLRETQYF. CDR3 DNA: TGTGCCAGCAGCTTGCGGGAGACCCAGTACTTC. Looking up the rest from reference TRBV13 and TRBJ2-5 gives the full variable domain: AAGVIQSPRHLIKEKRETATLKCYPIPRHDTVYWYQQGPGQDPQFLISFYEKMQSDKGSIPDRFSAQQFSDYHSELNMSSLELGDSALYFCASSLRETQYFGPGTRLLVL.

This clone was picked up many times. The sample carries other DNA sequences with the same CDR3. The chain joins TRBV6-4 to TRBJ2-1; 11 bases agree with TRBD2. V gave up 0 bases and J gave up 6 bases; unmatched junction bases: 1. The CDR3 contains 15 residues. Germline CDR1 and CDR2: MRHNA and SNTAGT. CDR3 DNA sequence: TGTGCCAGCAGTGACTCTAGCGGGGGGGCCAATGAGCAGTTCTTC. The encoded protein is CASSDSSGGANEQFF.

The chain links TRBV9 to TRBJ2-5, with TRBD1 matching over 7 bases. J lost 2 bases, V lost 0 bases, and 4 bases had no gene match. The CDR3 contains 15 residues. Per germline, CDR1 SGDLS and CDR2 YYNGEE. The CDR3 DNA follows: TGTGCCAGCAGCGTAGCCGGGACAGCTCAAGAGACCCAGTACTTC. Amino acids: CASSVAGTAQETQYF.

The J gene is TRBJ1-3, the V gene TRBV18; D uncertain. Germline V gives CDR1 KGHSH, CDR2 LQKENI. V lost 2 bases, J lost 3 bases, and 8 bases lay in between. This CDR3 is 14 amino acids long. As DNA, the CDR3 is TGTGCCAGCTCACCAGTTTCCGGTGGAAACACCATATATTTT. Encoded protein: CASSPVSGGNTIYF.

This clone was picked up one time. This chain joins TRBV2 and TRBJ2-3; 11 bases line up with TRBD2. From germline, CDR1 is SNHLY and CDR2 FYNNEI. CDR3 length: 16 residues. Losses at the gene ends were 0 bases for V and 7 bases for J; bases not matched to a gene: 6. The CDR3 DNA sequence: TGTGCCAGCAGTGAAGCGTTTAGCGGGGGGGGGAATACGCAGTATTTT. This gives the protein CASSEAFSGGGNTQYF.

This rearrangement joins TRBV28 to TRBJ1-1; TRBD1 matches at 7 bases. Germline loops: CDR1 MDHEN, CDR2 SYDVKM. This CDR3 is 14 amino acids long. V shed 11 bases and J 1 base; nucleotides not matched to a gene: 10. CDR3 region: CAASLGQRNTEAFF. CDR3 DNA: TGTGCCGCTTCTCTGGGACAGAGGAACACTGAAGCTTTCTTT. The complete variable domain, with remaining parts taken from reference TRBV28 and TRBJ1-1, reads DVKVTQSSRYLVKRTGEKVFLECVQDMDHENMFWYRQDPGLGLRLIYFSYDVKMKEKGDIPEGYSVSREKKERFSLILESASTNQTSMYLCAASLGQRNTEAFFGQGTRLTVV.

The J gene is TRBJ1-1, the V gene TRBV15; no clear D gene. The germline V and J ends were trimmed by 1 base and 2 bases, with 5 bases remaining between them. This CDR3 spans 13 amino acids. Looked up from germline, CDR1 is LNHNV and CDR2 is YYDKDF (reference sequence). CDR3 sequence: CATSRVTNTEAFF. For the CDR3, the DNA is TGTGCCACCAGCAGAGTAACTAACACTGAAGCTTTCTTT.

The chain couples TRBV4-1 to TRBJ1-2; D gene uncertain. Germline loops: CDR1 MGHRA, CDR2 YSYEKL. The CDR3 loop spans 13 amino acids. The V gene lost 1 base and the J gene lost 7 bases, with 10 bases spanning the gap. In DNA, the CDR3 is TGCGCCAGCAGCCAAGGAGGGTTCTTTGGCTACACCTTC. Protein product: CASSQGGFFGYTF.

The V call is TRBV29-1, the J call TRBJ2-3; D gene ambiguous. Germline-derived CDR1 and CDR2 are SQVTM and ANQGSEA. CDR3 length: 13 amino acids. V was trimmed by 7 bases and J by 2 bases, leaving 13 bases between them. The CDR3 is CSALTLYTDTQYF. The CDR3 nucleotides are TGCAGCGCATTGACACTCTACACAGATACGCAGTATTTT.

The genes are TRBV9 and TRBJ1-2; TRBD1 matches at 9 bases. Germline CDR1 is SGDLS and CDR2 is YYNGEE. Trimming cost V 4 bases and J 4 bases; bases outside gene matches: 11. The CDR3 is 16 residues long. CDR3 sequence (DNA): TGTGCCAGCAGCCCAACAGGGGGCGCATTATCCTATGGCTACACCTTC. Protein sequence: CASSPTGGALSYGYTF.

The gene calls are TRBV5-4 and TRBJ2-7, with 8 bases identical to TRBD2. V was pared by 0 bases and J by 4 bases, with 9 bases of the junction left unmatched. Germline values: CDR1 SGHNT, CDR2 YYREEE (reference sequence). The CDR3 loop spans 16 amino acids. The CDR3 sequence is CASSLVGSGNEYEQYF. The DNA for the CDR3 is TGTGCCAGCAGCTTGGTGGGTAGCGGGAATGAGTACGAGCAGTACTTC.

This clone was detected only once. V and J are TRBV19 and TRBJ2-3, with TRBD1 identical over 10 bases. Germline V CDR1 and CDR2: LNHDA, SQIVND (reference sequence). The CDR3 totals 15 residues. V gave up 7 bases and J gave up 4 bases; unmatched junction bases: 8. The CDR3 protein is CASTSPGTGADTQYF. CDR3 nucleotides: TGTGCCAGTACATCCCCCGGGACAGGGGCAGATACGCAGTATTTT.

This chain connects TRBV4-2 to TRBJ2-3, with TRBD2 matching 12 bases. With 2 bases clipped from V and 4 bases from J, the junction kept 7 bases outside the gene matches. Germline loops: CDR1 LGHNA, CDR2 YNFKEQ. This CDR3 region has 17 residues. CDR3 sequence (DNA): TGTGCCAGCAGCCAATCAAAGACTAGCGGGGGACCAGATACGCAGTATTTT. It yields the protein CASSQSKTSGGPDTQYF.

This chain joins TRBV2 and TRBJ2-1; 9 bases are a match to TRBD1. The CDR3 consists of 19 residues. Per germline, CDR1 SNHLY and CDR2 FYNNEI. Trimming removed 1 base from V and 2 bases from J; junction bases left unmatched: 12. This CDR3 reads CASSEVRLGGTGPYNEQFF. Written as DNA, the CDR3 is TGTGCCAGCAGTGAAGTTCGTTTGGGAGGGACAGGGCCCTACAATGAGCAGTTCTTC.

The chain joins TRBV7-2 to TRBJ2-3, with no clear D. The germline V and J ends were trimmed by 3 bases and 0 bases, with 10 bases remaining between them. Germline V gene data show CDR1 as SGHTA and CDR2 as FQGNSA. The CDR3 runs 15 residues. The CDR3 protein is CASSFRRSSTDTQYF. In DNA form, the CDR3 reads TGTGCCAGCAGCTTTCGTCGGTCTAGCACAGATACGCAGTATTTT.

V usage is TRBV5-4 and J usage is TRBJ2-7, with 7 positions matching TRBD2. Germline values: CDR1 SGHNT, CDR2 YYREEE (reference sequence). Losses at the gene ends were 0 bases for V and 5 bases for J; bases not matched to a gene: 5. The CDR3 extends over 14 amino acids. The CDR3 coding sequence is TGTGCCAGCAGCTTGGCGGGAGGAGCCCACGAGCAGTACTTC. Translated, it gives CASSLAGGAHEQYF.

The CDR3 region is CASSLEGLAMGELFF. In DNA form, the CDR3 reads TGTGCCAGCAGCTTGGAGGGACTAGCGATGGGGGAGCTGTTTTTT. The chain is built from TRBV5-4 and TRBJ2-2, with 10 bases identical to TRBD2. The V and J ends lost 0 bases and 8 bases, in that order; junction bases with no gene match: 4. Germline CDR1 SGHNT, CDR2 YYREEE (reference sequence). This CDR3 region has 15 residues.

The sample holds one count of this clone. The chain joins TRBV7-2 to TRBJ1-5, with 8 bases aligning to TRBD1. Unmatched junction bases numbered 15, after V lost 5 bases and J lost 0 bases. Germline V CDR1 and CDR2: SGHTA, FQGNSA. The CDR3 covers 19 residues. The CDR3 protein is CASSLWTGREWNSNQPQHF. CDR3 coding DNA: TGTGCCAGCAGCCTATGGACAGGGAGGGAGTGGAATAGCAATCAGCCCCAGCATTTT.

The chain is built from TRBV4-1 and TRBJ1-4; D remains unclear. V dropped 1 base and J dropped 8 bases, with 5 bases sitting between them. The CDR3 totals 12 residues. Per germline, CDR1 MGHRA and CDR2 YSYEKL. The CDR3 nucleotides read TGCGCCAGCAGCCAAGTAGCGGAAAAACTGTTTTTT. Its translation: CASSQVAEKLFF.

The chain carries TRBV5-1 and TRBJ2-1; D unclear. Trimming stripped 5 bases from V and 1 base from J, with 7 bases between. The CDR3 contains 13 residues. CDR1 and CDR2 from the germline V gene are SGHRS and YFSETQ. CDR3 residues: CASSAYSYNEQFF. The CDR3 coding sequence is TGCGCCAGCAGTGCGTATTCCTACAATGAGCAGTTCTTC.

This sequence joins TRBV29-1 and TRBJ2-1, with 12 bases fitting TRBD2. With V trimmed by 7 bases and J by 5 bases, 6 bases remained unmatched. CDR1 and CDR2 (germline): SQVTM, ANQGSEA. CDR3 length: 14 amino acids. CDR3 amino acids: CSGTSGRPHNEQFF. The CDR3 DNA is TGCAGCGGTACTAGCGGGAGGCCTCACAATGAGCAGTTCTTC.

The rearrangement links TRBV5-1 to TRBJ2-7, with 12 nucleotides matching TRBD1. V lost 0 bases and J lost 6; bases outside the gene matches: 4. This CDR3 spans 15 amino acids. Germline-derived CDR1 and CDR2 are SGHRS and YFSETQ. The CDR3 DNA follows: TGCGCCAGCAGCTTGGAGGGACAGGGGGCTGCCGAGCAGTACTTC. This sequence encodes CASSLEGQGAAEQYF.

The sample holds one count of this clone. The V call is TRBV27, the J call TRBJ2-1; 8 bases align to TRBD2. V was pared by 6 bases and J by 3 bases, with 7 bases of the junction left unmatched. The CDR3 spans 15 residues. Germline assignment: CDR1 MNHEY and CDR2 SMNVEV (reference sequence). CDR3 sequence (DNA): TGTGCCAGCAGCTATACTAGCGGCATCTACAATGAGCAGTTCTTC. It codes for CASSYTSGIYNEQFF.